This entry describes one T cell receptor beta chain. This specimen belongs to a study of blood T cell repertoires in COVID-19. Study background: Specimens from acute and convalescent COVID-19 originated in the United States, Italy and Spain. T cells, B-cell-depleted T cells, or PBMCs supplied cDNA or gDNA.

CDR1 and CDR2 from the germline V gene are MDHEN and SYDVKM. Trimming pared 3 bases from V and 7 bases from J, leaving 12 bases between. The CDR3 contains 13 residues. Profiled with immunoSEQ multiplex PCR; TCRdb holds only in-frame clones, not every one. The repertoire holds about 59,000 clones, with 79% as singletons. The sequenced sample was peripheral blood. V is TRBV28 and J is TRBJ1-2, with D perhaps TRBD1 (5 bases). The sequence was collected from a man in his 60s with acute or convalescent COVID-19. CDR3 DNA: TGTGCCAGCAGTTTCCTTCCACAGGCTGGCTACACCTTC. It codes for CASSFLPQAGYTF.